Sequencing of this TCR beta chain was carried out in a study of human T cells and chemical hapten exposure. About the research overall: Throughout a study of approximately 24 weeks, patients underwent weekly scalp administration of diphenylcyclopropenone doses. Small pooled library volume differences chiefly drove per-sample TCR yield variation.

Findings of the study overall: Counts of TCRs expanded at PT1 correlated positively with patch test score.

TCRdb reprocessed the RACE reads with MiXCR, giving one entry per CDR3 protein. The sample has approximately 77,000 distinct CDR3 sequences; approximately 8% are singletons. This clonotype was seen repeatedly, ten times or more. The antigen is unknown. As for time point: patch test 1, 2 weeks after DPC sensitization. As for treatment: therapeutic diphenylcyclopropenone sensitization with weekly scalp DPC. Each donor was an alopecia patient between 18 and 70 years of age who qualified for DPC. The sample in question was whole blood, obtained in connection with sensitization to the hapten diphenylcyclopropenone (DPC). The TCR originated in a woman between 25 and 40 years old with alopecia areata. Some clones in this sample may be carry-over from other donors' samples.

CDR3 sequence (DNA): TGTGCCAGCAGCTGGGGACTAGCTACGACCACAGATACGCAGTATTTT. Amino acids: CASSWGLATTTDTQYF. The gene calls are TRBV5-4 and TRBJ2-3; 9 bases map to TRBD2. The V gene's germline CDR1 is SGHNT and CDR2 YYREEE (reference sequence). V shed 3 bases and J 2 bases; nucleotides not matched to a gene: 7. CDR3 length equals 16 residues.